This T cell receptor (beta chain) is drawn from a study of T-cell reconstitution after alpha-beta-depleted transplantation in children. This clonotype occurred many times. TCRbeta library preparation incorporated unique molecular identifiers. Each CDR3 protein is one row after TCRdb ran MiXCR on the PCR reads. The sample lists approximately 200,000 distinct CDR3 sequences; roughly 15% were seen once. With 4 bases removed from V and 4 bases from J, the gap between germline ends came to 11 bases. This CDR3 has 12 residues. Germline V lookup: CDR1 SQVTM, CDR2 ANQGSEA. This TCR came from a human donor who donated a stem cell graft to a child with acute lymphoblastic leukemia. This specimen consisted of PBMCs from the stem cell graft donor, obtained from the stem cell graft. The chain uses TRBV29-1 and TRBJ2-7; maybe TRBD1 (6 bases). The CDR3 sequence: CSVGAGEYEQYF. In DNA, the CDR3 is TGCAGCGTTGGGGCAGGGGAGTACGAGCAGTACTTC.